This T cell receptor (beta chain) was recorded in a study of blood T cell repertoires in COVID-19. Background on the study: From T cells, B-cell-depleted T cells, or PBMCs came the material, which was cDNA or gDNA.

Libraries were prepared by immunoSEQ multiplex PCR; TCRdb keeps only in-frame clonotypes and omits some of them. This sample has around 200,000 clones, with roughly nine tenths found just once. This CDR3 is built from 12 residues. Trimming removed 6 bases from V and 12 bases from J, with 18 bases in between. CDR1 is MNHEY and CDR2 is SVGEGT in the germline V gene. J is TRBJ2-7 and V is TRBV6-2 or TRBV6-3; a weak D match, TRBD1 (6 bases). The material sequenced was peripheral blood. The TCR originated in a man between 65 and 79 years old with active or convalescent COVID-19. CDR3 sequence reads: CASSRLPGHPYF. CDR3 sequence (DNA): TGTGCCAGCAGCCGACTTCCGGGACACCCGTACTTC.